These 24 T cell receptor beta chains came from one sample sequenced in a study of cytomegalovirus exposure and HLA in healthy donors. 13 Jbeta primers and 60 Vbeta primers were used for the PCR. Measured with immunoSEQ multiplex PCR; TCRdb has only the in-frame clones, and not every one. The sample consists of about 270,000 clones, roughly 70% of them appearing once. Sequencing used PBMCs. These receptors were obtained from a female donor in good health and CMV-seronegative.

V is TRBV5-1 and J is TRBJ1-1, with D maybe TRBD1 (6 bases). The CDR3 length is 15 residues. Germline loops: CDR1 SGHRS, CDR2 YFSETQ. Trimming took 5 bases from V and 3 from J, leaving 17 bases between them. The CDR3 coding sequence is TGCGCCAGCAGTCACCGGGGGGGGGCGGACACTGAAGCTTTCTTT. The encoded protein is CASSHRGGADTEAFF.

This clone was seen a few times. This chain links TRBV5-6 with TRBJ2-4; maybe TRBD1 (6 bases). Per the germline V gene, CDR1 is SGHDT and CDR2 is YYEEEE. Trimming stripped 2 bases from V and 1 base from J, with 10 bases between. The CDR3 loop spans 15 amino acids. CDR3 DNA sequence: TGTGCCAGCAGCTTTGGGGGCCAGGCCAAAAACATTCAGTACTTC. Amino acid sequence: CASSFGGQAKNIQYF.

The chain uses TRBV7-9 and TRBJ2-1; D is possibly TRBD1 (5 bases). This CDR3 is 15 amino acids long. Trimming pared 2 bases from V and 8 bases from J, leaving 16 bases between. The germline V gene encodes CDR1 SEHNR and CDR2 FQNEAQ (reference sequence). The CDR3 spells CASSLKGDPYDEQFF. The CDR3 nucleotides are TGTGCCAGCAGCTTAAAAGGGGATCCTTATGATGAGCAGTTCTTC.

The chain employs TRBV4-1 and TRBJ2-1; D gene unclear. Trimming took 1 base from V and 5 from J, leaving 18 bases between them. The CDR3 runs 17 residues. CDR1 is MGHRA, CDR2 YSYEKL, per germline. The CDR3: CASSQVAAPIDHNEQFF. CDR3 DNA sequence: TGCGCCAGCAGCCAAGTAGCCGCCCCTATAGATCACAATGAGCAGTTCTTC.

The chain joins TRBV23-1 to TRBJ1-2; a weak D match, TRBD1 (6 bases). TRBV23-1 is annotated as an ORF whose role is uncertain. Trimming stripped 8 bases from V and 2 bases from J, with 15 bases between. The CDR3 runs to 14 residues. CDR3 sequence reads: CASARQGCNYGYTF. CDR3 coding DNA: TGCGCCAGCGCCCGGCAGGGGTGCAACTATGGCTACACCTTC.

This rearrangement joins TRBV10-1 to TRBJ2-5; 8 bases are a match to TRBD1. This CDR3 comprises 15 residues. Germline V lookup: CDR1 WNHNN, CDR2 SYGVQD (reference sequence). Trimming at V came to 8 bases and at J to 5 bases, leaving 13 bases not matched to a gene. CDR3 amino acids: CASAPSQGARETQYF. CDR3 bases: TGCGCCAGCGCCCCGTCCCAGGGGGCTCGTGAGACCCAGTACTTC.

This clone was seen just once. This chain connects TRBV14 to TRBJ2-1, with 9 bases fitting TRBD2. The V segment lost 4 bases and the J segment 15 bases; nucleotides outside the gene matches: 7. The germline V gene has CDR1 SGHDN and CDR2 FVKESK. The CDR3 contains 12 residues. This CDR3 reads CASSLLAGELFF. The CDR3, as DNA: TGTGCCAGCAGCCTATTAGCGGGAGAATTGTTCTTC. Variable domain in full (rest from reference TRBV14 and TRBJ2-1): EAGVTQFPSHSVIEKGQTVTLRCDPISGHDNLYWYRRVMGKEIKFLLHFVKESKQDESGMPNNRFLAERTGGTYSTLKVQPAELEDSGVYFCASSLLAGELFFGPGTRLTVL.

J is TRBJ2-1 and V is TRBV7-9, with D perhaps TRBD1 (6 bases). Germline V CDR1 and CDR2: SEHNR, FQNEAQ (reference sequence). This CDR3 comprises 15 residues. Trimming pared 5 bases from V and 7 bases from J, leaving 18 bases between. The DNA for the CDR3 is TGTGCCAGCAGCCTTACCGGGACAATAGATAATGAGCAGTTCTTC. Translating it yields CASSLTGTIDNEQFF.

The chain has TRBV7-9 and TRBJ2-1; weak D call: TRBD2 (5 bases). In germline, CDR1 is SEHNR, CDR2 FQNEAQ (reference sequence). This CDR3 region has 16 residues. Trimming shortened V by 2 bases and J by 6 bases, and 17 bases separated the two germline ends. The CDR3 is CASSLNSALTVNEQFF. The CDR3 nucleotides read TGTGCCAGCAGCTTAAATAGCGCCCTCACGGTCAATGAGCAGTTCTTC. The full variable domain, in which reference TRBV7-9 and TRBJ2-1 provide the parts outside the CDR3, is DTGVSQNPRHKITKRGQNVTFRCDPISEHNRLYWYRQTLGQGPEFLTYFQNEAQLEKSRLLSDRFSAERPKGSFSTLEIQRTEQGDSAMYLCASSLNSALTVNEQFFGPGTRLTVL.

The rearrangement uses TRBV19 and TRBJ2-7, with D tentatively TRBD2 (6 bases). The V end lost 5 bases, the J end lost 2 bases, and 19 bases lay between the germline ends. The length of the CDR3 is 16 residues. Germline V gives CDR1 LNHDA, CDR2 SQIVND (reference sequence). In DNA form, the CDR3 reads TGTGCCAGTAGTTCGACTAGGCGTGCGTCCACCTACGAGCAGTACTTC. This translates into CASSSTRRASTYEQYF.

This chain links TRBV9 with TRBJ2-1, with 11 bases matching TRBD2. Per germline, CDR1 SGDLS and CDR2 YYNGEE. This CDR3 has 16 residues. V was pared by 4 bases and J by 9 bases, with 12 bases of the junction left unmatched. The DNA of the CDR3 is TGTGCCAGCAGCTCGGCTAGCGGGAGGTCCGACGGTGAGCAGTTCTTC. Residues: CASSSASGRSDGEQFF. The full variable domain, its missing parts supplied by reference TRBV9 and TRBJ2-1, is DSGVTQTPKHLITATGQRVTLRCSPRSGDLSVYWYQQSLDQGLQFLIQYYNGEERAKGNILERFSAQQFPDLHSELNLSSLELGDSALYFCASSSASGRSDGEQFFGPGTRLTVL.

The sample holds a few counts of this clone. The chain employs TRBV6-1 and TRBJ1-5, with D possibly TRBD1 on 5 matching bases. Trimming left V 7 bases short and J 0 bases short, with 10 bases between. Germline lookup yields CDR1 MNHNS and CDR2 SASEGT. The length of the CDR3 is 14 residues. The CDR3 nucleotides are TGTGCCAGCAATACAGGAGATAGCAATCAGCCCCAGCATTTT. Protein: CASNTGDSNQPQHF.

The chain recombines TRBV2 with TRBJ2-1, with 8 bases matching TRBD2. The CDR3 loop spans 15 amino acids. V gave up 6 bases and J gave up 7 bases; unmatched junction bases: 11. CDR1 is SNHLY and CDR2 is FYNNEI in the germline V gene. DNA for the CDR3: TGTGCCAGCAGGAGGTCGGGGGGGGCTAGTAATGAGCAGTTCTTC. Protein sequence: CASRRSGGASNEQFF.

The CDR3 bases are TGTGCCAGTAGTATGTTTCCTGGGGGGACTAGCGGGTCCTACGAGCAGTACTTC. Residues: CASSMFPGGTSGSYEQYF. The chain has TRBV19 and TRBJ2-7; 12 nucleotides match TRBD2. Germline values: CDR1 LNHDA, CDR2 SQIVND (reference sequence). The CDR3 covers 18 residues. V shed 3 bases, J shed 1 base, and the junction held 10 bases outside the gene matches.

CDR3 in DNA: TGTGCCAGCAGCTTAGTTAGCGGGAGCTCCAACCTTTTGAACATTCAGTACTTC. It yields the protein CASSLVSGSSNLLNIQYF. The chain employs TRBV7-2 and TRBJ2-4; 9 bases are shared with TRBD2. Germline V gene lookup returns CDR1 SGHTA and CDR2 FQGNSA. The CDR3 is 18 residues long. With 1 base clipped from V and 7 bases from J, the junction kept 14 bases outside the gene matches.

This rearrangement joins TRBV6-6 to TRBJ1-1; D unresolved. This CDR3 region has 11 residues. Germline V gene lookup returns CDR1 MNHNY and CDR2 SVGAGI (reference sequence). Trimming took off 6 bases at V and 5 bases at J, with 7 bases between the two ends. The chain's CDR3 is CASSRRTEAFF. CDR3 bases: TGTGCCAGCAGCCGGAGAACTGAAGCTTTCTTT.

This rearrangement joins TRBV7-2 to TRBJ2-1, with 9 bases matching TRBD1. The junction had 2 bases not matched to a gene; V was cut back by 6 bases and J by 2 bases. This CDR3 is built from 14 residues. CDR1 is SGHTA and CDR2 is FQGNSA in the germline V gene. CDR3 coding DNA: TGTGCCAGCAGTCGGGACAGGGCCTACAATGAGCAGTTCTTC. Translation: CASSRDRAYNEQFF.

This clone was seen a handful of times. V and J are TRBV6-5 and TRBJ1-2; 8 bases map to TRBD1. From germline, CDR1 is MNHEY and CDR2 SVGAGI. The CDR3 extends over 12 amino acids. With 6 bases clipped from V and 8 bases from J, the junction kept 5 bases outside the gene matches. The CDR3 sequence: CASSQGARGYTF. In DNA, the CDR3 is TGTGCCAGCAGCCAGGGGGCACGAGGCTACACCTTC.

In this sample, this clone turned up a few times. V is TRBV6-1 and J is TRBJ2-1; D is possibly TRBD1 (6 bases). CDR3 length: 14 amino acids. CDR1 and CDR2 (germline): MNHNS, SASEGT. V was trimmed by 10 bases and J by 7 bases, leaving 20 bases between them. CDR3 sequence reads: CATMARDKKNEQFF. CDR3 nucleotides: TGTGCCACAATGGCCCGGGACAAGAAGAATGAGCAGTTCTTC.

V gene TRBV29-1 combines with J gene TRBJ1-3; D call uncertain. This CDR3 is built from 12 residues. V was clipped by 6 bases and J by 1 base, with 7 bases between them. From germline, CDR1 is SQVTM and CDR2 ANQGSEA. CDR3 sequence reads: CSVSRSGNTIYF. In DNA form, the CDR3 reads TGCAGCGTGAGCCGATCTGGAAACACCATATATTTT.

V and J are TRBV11-1 and TRBJ2-7, with a weak D call TRBD1 (6 bases). V was cut by 5 bases and J by 1 base, with 21 bases left in between. Germline lookup yields CDR1 SGHAT and CDR2 FQDESV (reference sequence). CDR3 length: 17 amino acids. The CDR3 loop reads CASSRQDKQLLSYEQYF. CDR3 DNA sequence: TGTGCCAGCAGCCGACAGGATAAACAGCTCCTTTCCTACGAGCAGTACTTC.

The chain's CDR3 is CASVWLAGGELFF. The CDR3 region has the DNA TGTGCCAGCGTTTGGCTAGCTGGCGGGGAGCTGTTTTTT. This rearrangement joins TRBV27 to TRBJ2-2, with TRBD2 as a possible D gene (5 bases). Trimming took 8 bases from V and 7 from J, leaving 14 bases between them. The CDR3 sequence is 13 residues long. CDR1 is MNHEY and CDR2 is SMNVEV in the germline V gene (reference sequence).

This clone has just a few counts. The rearrangement joins TRBV30 to TRBJ1-5; a weak D match, TRBD1 (6 bases). The CDR3 spans 13 residues. V was cut by 3 bases and J by 4 bases, with 10 bases left in between. Germline lookup yields CDR1 GTSNPN and CDR2 SVGIG (reference sequence). The CDR3 is CAWSAQGNQPQHF. The CDR3 region has the DNA TGTGCCTGGAGCGCTCAGGGGAATCAGCCCCAGCATTTT.

The chain is built from TRBV19 and TRBJ2-7, with D possibly being TRBD1 (6 bases). V lost 1 base, J lost 2 bases, and 9 bases lay in between. The CDR3 contains 14 residues. The germline CDR1 and CDR2 sequences are LNHDA and SQIVND (reference sequence). The CDR3 is CASSIARTAYEQYF. The CDR3 bases are TGTGCCAGTAGTATAGCAAGGACAGCCTACGAGCAGTACTTC.